The present entry profiles one T cell receptor (beta chain) with its context. No antigen is known for it. The source of the sample is a study of T cell responses to AZD1222 COVID-19 vaccine. Trimming removed 8 bases from V and 0 bases from J, with 14 bases in between. The CDR3 spans 15 residues. Germline CDR1 is MNHEY and CDR2 is SVGAGI. TCRdb's copy holds only in-frame clones and misses some; the assay was immunoSEQ multiplex PCR. The sample holds about 130,000 clones, over 90% seen once. Study-level results: Sampling that yielded the repertoires occurred only after the peak T cell response. White British people made up most donors, females outnumbered males, and clonal diversity was possibly underestimated. As reported, nearly half of all spike-specific TCRs target variant regions that are unmutated.

V gene TRBV6-5 combines with J gene TRBJ1-5; D unclear. This TCR derives from an adult in good health. Sequencing used peripheral blood, obtained on day 0 of AZD1222 vaccination. CDR3 loop: CASSLRVPSNQPQHF. CDR3 sequence (DNA): TGTGCCAGCTCCCTTAGAGTACCTAGCAATCAGCCCCAGCATTTT.